This T cell receptor beta chain was recovered during a study of blood T cell repertoires in COVID-19. Overall study: From the United States, Italy and Spain came samples of acute and convalescent COVID-19. PBMCs, B-cell-depleted T cells, or T cells provided the cDNA or gDNA that made up the material.

Authors' processing steps: It was from reference gene primer amplification that nucleated cell counts were estimated. Data came from immunoSEQ multiplex PCR; TCRdb stores just in-frame clones and leaves some out. V, J and clone size reflect that table, while D and trimming were determined from the DNA. The sample holds more than 15,000 clones; about 88% are singletons and the top ten take 52%. Trimming removed 1 base at V and 5 bases at J, with 8 bases between. The germline V gene encodes CDR1 MNHNS and CDR2 SASEGT. This CDR3 is 13 amino acids long. Sequencing input: peripheral blood. V is TRBV6-1 and J is TRBJ1-2; TRBD1 might be the D (5 bases). This sequence was found in a man in his 60s with acute or convalescent COVID-19. CDR3 bases: TGTGCCAGCAGTGAAGGGCAGGGATATGGCTACACCTTC. Translated: CASSEGQGYGYTF.